The clone carrying this TCR beta chain showed up just a few times. TCRdb analysed the 5' RACE reads with MiXCR anew, one entry per CDR3 protein. The profile shows roughly 76,000 distinct CDR3 sequences, more than 4.5% of them singletons. CDR1 is MNHEY and CDR2 is SMNVEV in the germline V gene (reference sequence). The CDR3 length is 15 residues. Trimming took 4 bases from V and 3 from J, leaving 14 bases between them. The data originate from a study of T cells of healthy individuals. The V gene is TRBV27, the J gene TRBJ2-3; weak D call: TRBD2 (6 bases). The TCR originated in a female donor in good health. CDR3 in DNA: TGTGCCAGCAGTTACTTCGGGGGAGGAACAGATACGCAGTATTTT. Amino acids: CASSYFGGGTDTQYF.